One and the same sample provided the 8 T cell receptor beta chains below, sequenced in a study of shared clonotypes between healthy human individuals. Data came from immunoSEQ multiplex PCR; TCRdb stores just in-frame clones and leaves some out. This table holds about a million clones, 70% to 80% found once. Specimen: memory CD4+ T cells from PBMCs. Described subset: CD45RA-negative fraction. These TCRs come from a man younger than 30 in good health. Some clones in this sample may be carry-over from other donors' samples.

The rearrangement links TRBV27 to TRBJ2-2; possible D gene TRBD1, 5 bases. The V gene's germline CDR1 is MNHEY and CDR2 SMNVEV (reference sequence). Trimming removed 5 bases from V and 0 bases from J, with 13 bases in between. This CDR3 has 16 amino acids. CDR3 sequence reads: CASSQRTSPNTGELFF. CDR3 DNA sequence: TGTGCCAGCAGTCAACGGACAAGCCCGAACACCGGGGAGCTGTTTTTT.

The gene calls are TRBV21-1 and TRBJ1-2; TRBD1, as called in the table, went unchecked against the DNA. TRBV21-1 is given as a pseudogene. The CDR3 loop spans 15 amino acids. CDR3 DNA: TGTGCCAGCAGCACAAGGGACAGGGGGCAATATGGCTACACCTTC. Protein product: CASSTRDRGQYGYTF.

The V and J genes are TRBV2 and TRBJ2-2; 11 bases align to TRBD1. The V gene's germline CDR1 is SNHLY and CDR2 FYNNEI. This CDR3 is built from 14 residues. Losses at the gene ends were 7 bases for V and 7 bases for J; bases not matched to a gene: 5. Here the CDR3 reads CASIGQGAGGELFF. The CDR3, as DNA: TGTGCCAGCATCGGACAGGGGGCCGGCGGGGAGCTGTTTTTT.

The table lists this clone with a few counts. The chain employs TRBV5-8 and TRBJ2-7, with TRBD2 as a possible D gene (5 bases). Between the trimmed V and J ends, which lost 0 bases and 5 bases, there was a span of 15 bases. The CDR3 loop spans 15 amino acids. Germline CDR1 and CDR2: SGHTS and YDEGEE. The DNA of the CDR3 is TGTGCCAGCAGCTTGGCCGGTAGCGTCTCGGACGAGCAGTACTTC. Its protein product is CASSLAGSVSDEQYF.

This chain joins TRBV5-1 and TRBJ2-6, with D perhaps TRBD1 or TRBD2 (6 bases each). CDR3 length: 18 amino acids. Trimming cost V 0 bases and J 4 bases, with 17 bases left between them. The germline V gene encodes CDR1 SGHRS and CDR2 YFSETQ. The CDR3 region is CASSLAAGGGSGANVLTF. In DNA, the CDR3 is TGCGCCAGCAGCTTGGCTGCCGGGGGCGGATCCGGGGCCAACGTCCTGACTTTC.

The chain links TRBV28 to TRBJ2-7; 10 nucleotides match TRBD1. Germline V gene sequence: CDR1 MDHEN, CDR2 SYDVKM. This CDR3 region has 15 residues. V dropped 5 bases and J dropped 5; count of bases not matched to a gene: 9. The CDR3 DNA is TGTGCCAGCAGTGCCCCCGGGACAGGGGACCACGAGCAGTACTTC. Translating it yields CASSAPGTGDHEQYF.

The CDR3 region has the DNA TGTGCCAGCAGCTCCGCCGGGGCCCGAACGGATATTGAGCAGTTCTTC. It is translated as CASSSAGARTDIEQFF. The chain links TRBV21-1 to TRBJ2-1. TRBV21-1 is reported as a pseudogene. The CDR3 spans 16 residues.

This clone has only one observation. Other nucleotide sequences from this sample produce the same CDR3. The V call is TRBV7-3, the J call TRBJ2-3, with TRBD1 identical over 8 bases. Germline CDR1 is SGHTA and CDR2 is FQGTGA. This CDR3 contains 15 residues. With 2 bases clipped from V and 4 bases from J, the junction kept 5 bases outside the gene matches. CDR3 sequence (DNA): TGTGCCAGCAGCTTACGGCAGGGGGCAGCAGATACGCAGTATTTT. It yields the protein CASSLRQGAADTQYF.